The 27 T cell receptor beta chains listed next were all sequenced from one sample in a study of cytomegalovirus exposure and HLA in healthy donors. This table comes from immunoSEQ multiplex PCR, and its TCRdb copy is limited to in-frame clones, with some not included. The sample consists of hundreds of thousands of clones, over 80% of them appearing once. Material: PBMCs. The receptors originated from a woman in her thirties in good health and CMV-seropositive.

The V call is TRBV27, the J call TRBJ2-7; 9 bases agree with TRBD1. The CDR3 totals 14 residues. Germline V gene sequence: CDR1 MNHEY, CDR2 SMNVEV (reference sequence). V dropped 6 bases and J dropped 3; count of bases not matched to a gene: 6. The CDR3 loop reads CASSWTGEFYEQYF. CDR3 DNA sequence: TGTGCCAGCAGCTGGACAGGGGAGTTCTACGAGCAGTACTTC.

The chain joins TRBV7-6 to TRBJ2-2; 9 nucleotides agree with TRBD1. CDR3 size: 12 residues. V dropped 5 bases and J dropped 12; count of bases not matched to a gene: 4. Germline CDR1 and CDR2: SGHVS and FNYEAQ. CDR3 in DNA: TGTGCCAGCAGCCTGGACAGGGGAAAGCTGTTTTTT. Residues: CASSLDRGKLFF. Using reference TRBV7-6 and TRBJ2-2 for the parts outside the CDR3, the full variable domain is GAGVSQSPRYKVTKRGQDVALRCDPISGHVSLYWYRQALGQGPEFLTYFNYEAQQDKSGLPNDRFSAERPEGSISTLTIQRTEQRDSAMYRCASSLDRGKLFFGEGSRLTVL.

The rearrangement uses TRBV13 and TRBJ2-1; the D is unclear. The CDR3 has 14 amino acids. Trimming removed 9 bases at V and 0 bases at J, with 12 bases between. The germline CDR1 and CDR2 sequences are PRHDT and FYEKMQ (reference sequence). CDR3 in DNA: TGTGCCAGTAGAAAGAGAGGCTCCTACAATGAGCAGTTCTTC. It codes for CASRKRGSYNEQFF.

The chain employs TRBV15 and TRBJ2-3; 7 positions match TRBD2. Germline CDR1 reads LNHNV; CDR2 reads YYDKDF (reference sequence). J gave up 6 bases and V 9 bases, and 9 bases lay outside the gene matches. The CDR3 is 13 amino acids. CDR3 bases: TGTGCCACAGGTGCGGGGGTAGCTGATACGCAGTATTTT. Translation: CATGAGVADTQYF.

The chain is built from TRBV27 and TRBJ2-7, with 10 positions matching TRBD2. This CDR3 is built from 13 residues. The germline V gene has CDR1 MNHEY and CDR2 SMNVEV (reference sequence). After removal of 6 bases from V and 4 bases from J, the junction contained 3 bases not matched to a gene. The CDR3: CASRSLAGYEQYF. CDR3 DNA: TGTGCCAGCAGATCACTAGCGGGGTACGAGCAGTACTTC.

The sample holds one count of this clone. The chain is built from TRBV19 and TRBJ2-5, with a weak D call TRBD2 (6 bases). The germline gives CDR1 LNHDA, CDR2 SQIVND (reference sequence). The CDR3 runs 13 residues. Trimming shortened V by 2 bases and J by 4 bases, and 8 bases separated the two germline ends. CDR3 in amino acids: CASSISGRETQYF. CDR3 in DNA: TGTGCCAGTAGTATATCCGGGAGAGAGACCCAGTACTTC.

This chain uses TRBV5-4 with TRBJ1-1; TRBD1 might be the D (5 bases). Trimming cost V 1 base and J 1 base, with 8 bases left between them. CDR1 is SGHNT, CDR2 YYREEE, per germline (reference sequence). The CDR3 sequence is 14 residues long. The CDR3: CASSLRDRNTEAFF. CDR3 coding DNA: TGTGCCAGCAGCTTGCGAGACAGGAACACTGAAGCTTTCTTT.

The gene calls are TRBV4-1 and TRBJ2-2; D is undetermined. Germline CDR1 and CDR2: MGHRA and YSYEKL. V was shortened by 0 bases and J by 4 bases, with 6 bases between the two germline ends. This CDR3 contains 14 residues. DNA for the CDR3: TGCGCCAGCAGCCAAGATTTTCGCACCGGGGAGCTGTTTTTT. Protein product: CASSQDFRTGELFF.

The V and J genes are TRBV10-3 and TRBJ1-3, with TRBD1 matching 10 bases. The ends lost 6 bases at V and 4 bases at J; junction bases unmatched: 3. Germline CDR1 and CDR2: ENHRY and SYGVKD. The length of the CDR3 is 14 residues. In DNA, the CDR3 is TGTGCCATCAGCGGGACAGGGGCCGGAAACACCATATATTTT. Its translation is CAISGTGAGNTIYF.

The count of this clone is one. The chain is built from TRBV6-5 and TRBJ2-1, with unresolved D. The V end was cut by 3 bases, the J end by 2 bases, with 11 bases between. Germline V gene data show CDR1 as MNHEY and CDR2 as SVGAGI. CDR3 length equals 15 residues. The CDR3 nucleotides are TGTGCCAGCAGTTATAACGTTAACGCCTACAATGAGCAGTTCTTC. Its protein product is CASSYNVNAYNEQFF.

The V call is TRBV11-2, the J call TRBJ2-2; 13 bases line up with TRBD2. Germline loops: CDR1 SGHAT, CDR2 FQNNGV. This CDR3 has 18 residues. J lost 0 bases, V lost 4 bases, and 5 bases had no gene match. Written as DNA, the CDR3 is TGTGCCAGCAGCTCTGACGGACTAGCGGGGGCGAACACCGGGGAGCTGTTTTTT. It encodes CASSSDGLAGANTGELFF.

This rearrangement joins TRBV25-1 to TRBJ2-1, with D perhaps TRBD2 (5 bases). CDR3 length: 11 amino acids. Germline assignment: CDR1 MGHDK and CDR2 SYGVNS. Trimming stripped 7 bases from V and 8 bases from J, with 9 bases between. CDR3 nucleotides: TGTGCCAGCAACACTAGGGATGAGCAGTTCTTC. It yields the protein CASNTRDEQFF.

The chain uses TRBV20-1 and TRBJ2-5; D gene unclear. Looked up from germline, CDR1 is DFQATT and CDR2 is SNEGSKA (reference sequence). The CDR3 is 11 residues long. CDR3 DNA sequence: TGCCTATCCGAGTACCAAGAGACCCAGTACTTC. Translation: CLSEYQETQYF.

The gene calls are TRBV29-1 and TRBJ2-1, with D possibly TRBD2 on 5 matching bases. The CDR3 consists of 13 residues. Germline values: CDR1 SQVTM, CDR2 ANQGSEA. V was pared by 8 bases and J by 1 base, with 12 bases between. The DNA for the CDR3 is TGCAGCTTAAGTGGGAGTTCCTACAATGAGCAGTTCTTC. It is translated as CSLSGSSYNEQFF.

In DNA form, the CDR3 reads TGCAGCGGGGACAGAGAAGAGACCCAGTACTTC. Its protein product is CSGDREETQYF. V gene TRBV29-1 combines with J gene TRBJ2-5, with 7 bases identical to TRBD1. V lost 7 bases to trimming and J lost 3 bases; unmatched junction nucleotides: 2. The germline gives CDR1 SQVTM, CDR2 ANQGSEA. CDR3 length: 11 amino acids.

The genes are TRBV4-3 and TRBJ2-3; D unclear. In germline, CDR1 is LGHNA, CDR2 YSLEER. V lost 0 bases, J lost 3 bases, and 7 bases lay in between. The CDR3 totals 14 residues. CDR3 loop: CASSQEVGTDTQYF. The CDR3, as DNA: TGCGCCAGCAGCCAAGAAGTGGGTACAGATACGCAGTATTTT.

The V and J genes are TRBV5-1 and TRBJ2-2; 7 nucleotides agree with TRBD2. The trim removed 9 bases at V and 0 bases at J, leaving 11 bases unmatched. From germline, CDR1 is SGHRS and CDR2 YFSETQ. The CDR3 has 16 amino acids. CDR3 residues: CATQALAGSNTGELFF. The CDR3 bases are TGCGCCACCCAAGCATTAGCGGGTTCGAACACCGGGGAGCTGTTTTTT.

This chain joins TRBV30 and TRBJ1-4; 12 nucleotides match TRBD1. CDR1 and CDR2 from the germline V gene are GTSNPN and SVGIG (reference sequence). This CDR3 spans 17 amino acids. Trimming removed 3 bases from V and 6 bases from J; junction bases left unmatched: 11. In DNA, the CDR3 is TGTGCCTGGAGAGCAGCCGGGACAGGGGGCCGAGATGAAAAACTGTTTTTT. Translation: CAWRAAGTGGRDEKLFF.

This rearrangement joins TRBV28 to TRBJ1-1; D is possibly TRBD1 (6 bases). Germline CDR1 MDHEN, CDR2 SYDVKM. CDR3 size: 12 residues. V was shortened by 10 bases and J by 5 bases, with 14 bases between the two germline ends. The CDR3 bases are TGTGCCATCAACAAGAGGGGGACTGAAGCTTTCTTT. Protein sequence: CAINKRGTEAFF. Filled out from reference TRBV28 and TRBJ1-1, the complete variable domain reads DVKVTQSSRYLVKRTGEKVFLECVQDMDHENMFWYRQDPGLGLRLIYFSYDVKMKEKGDIPEGYSVSREKKERFSLILESASTNQTSMYLCAINKRGTEAFFGQGTRLTVV.

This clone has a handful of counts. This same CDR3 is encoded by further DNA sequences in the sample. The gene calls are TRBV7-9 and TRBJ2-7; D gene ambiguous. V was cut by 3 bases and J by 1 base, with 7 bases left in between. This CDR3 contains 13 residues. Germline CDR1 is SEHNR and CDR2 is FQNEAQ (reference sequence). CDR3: CASSLAESYEQYF. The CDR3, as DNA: TGTGCCAGCAGCTTGGCCGAATCCTACGAGCAGTACTTC.

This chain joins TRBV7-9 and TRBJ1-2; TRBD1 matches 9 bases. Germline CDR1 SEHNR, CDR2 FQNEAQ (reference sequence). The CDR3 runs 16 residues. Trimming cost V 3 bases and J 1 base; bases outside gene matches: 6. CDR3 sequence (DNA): TGTGCCAGCAGCTTGGATGGACAGGGGCTTAACTATGGCTACACCTTC. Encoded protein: CASSLDGQGLNYGYTF.

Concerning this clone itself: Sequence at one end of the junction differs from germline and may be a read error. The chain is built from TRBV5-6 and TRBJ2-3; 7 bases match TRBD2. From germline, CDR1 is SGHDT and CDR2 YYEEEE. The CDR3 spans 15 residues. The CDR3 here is CASSLGPSGTYTQYF. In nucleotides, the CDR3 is TGTGCCAGCAGCTTGGGCCCTAGCGGCACATATACGCAGTATTTT. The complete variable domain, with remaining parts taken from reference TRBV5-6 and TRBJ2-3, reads DAGVTQSPTHLIKTRGQQVTLRCSPKSGHDTVSWYQQALGQGPQFIFQYYEEEERQRGNFPDRFSGHQFPNYSSELNVNALLLGDSALYLCASSLGPSGTYTQYFGPGTRLTVL.

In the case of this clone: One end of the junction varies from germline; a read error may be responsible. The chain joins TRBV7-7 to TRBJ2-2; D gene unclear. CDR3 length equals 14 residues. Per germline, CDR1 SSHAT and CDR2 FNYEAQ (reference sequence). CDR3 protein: CASSPLSNTGELFF. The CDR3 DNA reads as TGTGCTAGCAGCCCGTTAAGTAACACCGGGGAGCTGTTTTTT.

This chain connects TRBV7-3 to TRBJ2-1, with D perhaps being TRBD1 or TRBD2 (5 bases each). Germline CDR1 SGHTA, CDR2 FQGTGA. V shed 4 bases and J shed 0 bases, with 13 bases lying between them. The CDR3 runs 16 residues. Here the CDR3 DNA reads TGTGCCAGCAGCTCGAATTCCGGGGCCTCCTACAATGAGCAGTTCTTC. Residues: CASSSNSGASYNEQFF.

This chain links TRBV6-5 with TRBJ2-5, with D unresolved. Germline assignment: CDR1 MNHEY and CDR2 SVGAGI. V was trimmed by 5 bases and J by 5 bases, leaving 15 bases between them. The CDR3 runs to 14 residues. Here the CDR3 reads CASSRRMRTETQYF. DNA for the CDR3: TGTGCCAGCAGTCGTCGCATGAGAACGGAGACCCAGTACTTC.

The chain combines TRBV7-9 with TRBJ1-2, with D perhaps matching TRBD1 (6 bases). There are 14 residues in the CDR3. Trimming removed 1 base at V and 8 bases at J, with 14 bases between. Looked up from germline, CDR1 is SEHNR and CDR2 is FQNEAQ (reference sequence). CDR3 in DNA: TGTGCCAGCAGCTTAGTAGCGGGGGCGCGCGGCTACACCTTC. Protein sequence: CASSLVAGARGYTF.

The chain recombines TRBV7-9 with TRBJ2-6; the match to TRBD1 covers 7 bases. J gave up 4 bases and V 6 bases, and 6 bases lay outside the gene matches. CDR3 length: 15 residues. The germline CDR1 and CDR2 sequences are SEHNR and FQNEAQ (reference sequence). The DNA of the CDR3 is TGTGCCAGCAGGCGCACAGGGGACGGGGCCAACGTCCTGACTTTC. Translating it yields CASRRTGDGANVLTF. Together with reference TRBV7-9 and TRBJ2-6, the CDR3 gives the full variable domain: DTGVSQNPRHKITKRGQNVTFRCDPISEHNRLYWYRQTLGQGPEFLTYFQNEAQLEKSRLLSDRFSAERPKGSFSTLEIQRTEQGDSAMYLCASRRTGDGANVLTFGAGSRLTVL.